Listed below are T cell receptor beta chains from one sample, sequenced in a study of blood T cell repertoires in COVID-19. The protocol was immunoSEQ multiplex PCR, while the TCRdb copy is restricted to in-frame clones and leaves out a portion. Altogether a few hundred thousand clones are present, 80% to 90% being singletons, with the ten largest covering under 6%. Input material: PBMCs or T cells enriched from blood (not recorded which). Receptors were obtained from a man aged 25 to 40 who had recovered from COVID-19. Each CDR3 is given with its conserved first and last residue. The D gene is left open where the match is weak. Part of the rows lack a size; the others show once, few, many or a class for expanded clones.

j_call d_call clone_size cdr3_length v_call cdr3_aa cdr3_nt
TRBJ2-7 TRBD2 . 15 TRBV19 CASSIGAGAPQEQYF TGTGCCAGTAGTATAGGGGCGGGAGCCCCTCAAGAGCAGTACTTC
TRBJ1-1 TRBD1 . 14 TRBV29-1 CSVVGQGRGAEAFF TGCAGCGTTGTAGGACAGGGACGGGGCGCTGAAGCTTTCTTT
TRBJ1-1 . . 13 TRBV19 CASSPQGNTEAFF TGTGCCAGTAGCCCCCAGGGGAACACTGAAGCTTTCTTT
TRBJ2-7 . . 14 TRBV29-1 CSVLTGDTSYEQYF TGCAGCGTCCTGACCGGGGACACCTCCTACGAGCAGTACTTC
TRBJ2-1 . once 16 TRBV19 CASSILGRGSYNEQFF TGTGCCAGTAGTATCCTTGGGCGGGGCTCCTACAATGAGCAGTTCTTC
TRBJ1-2 TRBD1 . 12 TRBV7-9 CASSFTGDTANF TGTGCCAGCAGCTTTACAGGGGACACCGCTAACTTC
TRBJ1-1 . . 14 TRBV19 CASSMREPYTEAFF TGTGCCAGTAGTATGAGGGAGCCCTACACTGAAGCTTTCTTT
TRBJ2-1 . . 15 TRBV18 CASSPRQGHGDEQFF TGTGCCAGCTCACCTCGCCAGGGGCATGGTGATGAGCAGTTCTTC
TRBJ2-3 TRBD2 . 13 TRBV24-1 CATSMLAEDTQYF TGTGCCACCAGTATGCTAGCGGAAGATACGCAGTATTTT
TRBJ2-3 TRBD1 . 14 TRBV6-5 CASSLRQGSDTQYF TGTGCCAGCAGTTTACGACAGGGGTCAGATACGCAGTATTTT
TRBJ1-5 . . 13 TRBV27 CASRRTGNQPQHF TGTGCCAGCAGACGGACAGGCAATCAGCCCCAGCATTTT
TRBJ2-7 TRBD1 . 15 TRBV4-1 CASSPTRTGSYEQYF TGCGCCAGCAGCCCCACCAGGACAGGCTCCTACGAGCAGTACTTC
TRBJ2-7 TRBD1 few 14 TRBV7-8 CASSLRRDRVEQYF TGTGCCAGCAGCTTACGTAGGGACAGGGTCGAGCAGTACTTC
TRBJ2-5 TRBD2 . 15 TRBV2 CASSGDYRLRETQYF TGTGCCAGCAGTGGGGACTATCGGTTAAGAGAGACCCAGTACTTC
TRBJ2-7 . . 15 TRBV11-2 CASSLGGISSYEQYF TGTGCCAGCAGCTTGGGGGGAATTAGCTCCTACGAGCAGTACTTC
TRBJ1-3 . . 14 TRBV28 CASSFRQSGNTIYF TGTGCCAGCAGTTTCCGACAGTCTGGAAACACCATATATTTT
TRBJ1-4 TRBD1 . 16 TRBV11-2 CASSSYPRDRQEKLFF TGTGCCAGCAGCTCATATCCCCGGGACAGGCAGGAAAAACTGTTTTTT
TRBJ2-5 . . 13 TRBV7-2 CASSFRLEETQYF TGTGCCAGCAGCTTCCGACTAGAAGAGACCCAGTACTTC
TRBJ2-2 . . 16 TRBV4-2 CASSQEYRGGTGELFF TGTGCCAGCAGCCAAGAGTACAGGGGAGGCACCGGGGAGCTGTTTTTT
TRBJ2-2 TRBD2 . 16 TRBV11-3 CASAPGLQLNTGELFF TGTGCCAGCGCCCCGGGACTACAATTAAACACCGGGGAGCTGTTTTTT
TRBJ2-5 TRBD1 . 13 TRBV29-1 CSVDTGGPETQYF TGCAGCGTTGATACAGGGGGCCCAGAGACCCAGTACTTC
TRBJ2-7 TRBD2 . 16 TRBV18 CASSPAGGNSLGEQYF TGTGCCAGCTCACCAGCGGGGGGTAATTCTTTAGGGGAGCAGTACTTC
TRBJ1-5 . . 16 TRBV10-3 CAISESNMGASQPQHF TGTGCCATCAGTGAGTCGAACATGGGGGCGAGTCAGCCCCAGCATTTT
TRBJ1-1 . . 17 TRBV27 CASSLYFLGSMNTEAFF TGTGCCAGCAGTTTATATTTTTTGGGCAGCATGAACACTGAAGCTTTCTTT
TRBJ1-2 TRBD1 . 15 TRBV13 CASSFGTGGPYGYTF TGTGCCAGCAGCTTCGGGACAGGGGGACCCTATGGCTACACCTTC
TRBJ2-3 . . 16 TRBV10-3 CAISEARDLSTDTQYF TGTGCCATCAGTGAGGCCCGGGACTTAAGCACAGATACGCAGTATTTT
TRBJ2-2 TRBD1 . 14 TRBV5-4 CANRTGKNTGELFF TGTGCCAACCGGACAGGGAAGAACACCGGGGAGCTGTTTTTT
TRBJ2-4 . . 18 TRBV4-1 CASSQGRQGGLAKNIQYF TGCGCCAGCAGCCAAGGAAGGCAGGGGGGTTTAGCCAAAAACATTCAGTACTTC
TRBJ1-4 . . 16 TRBV14 CASSQHFPQGSEKLFF TGTGCCAGCAGCCAACATTTCCCGCAGGGGAGTGAAAAACTGTTTTTT
TRBJ2-1 TRBD2 . 14 TRBV19 CASSASGGSHEQFF TGTGCCAGTAGCGCCTCGGGGGGGAGCCATGAGCAGTTCTTC
TRBJ1-5 . once 12 TRBV28 CASSLVDQPQHF TGTGCCAGCAGTTTAGTCGATCAGCCCCAGCATTTT
TRBJ2-3 . . 14 TRBV2 CASGAAGGTDTQYF TGTGCCAGCGGTGCTGCAGGGGGCACAGATACGCAGTATTTT
TRBJ1-1 TRBD1 . 13 TRBV2 CASSNRGNTEAFF TGTGCCAGCAGCAACAGGGGAAACACTGAAGCTTTCTTT
TRBJ1-1 . . 14 TRBV7-9 CASTPWGGDTEAFF TGTGCCAGCACCCCCTGGGGGGGAGACACTGAAGCTTTCTTT
TRBJ1-5 TRBD1 . 14 TRBV19 CASSIVTGGQPQHF TGTGCCAGTAGTATAGTTACAGGGGGACAGCCCCAGCATTTT
TRBJ2-1 . many 15 TRBV19 CASDRGLNSYNEQFF TGTGCCAGTGACCGTGGACTGAACTCCTACAATGAGCAGTTCTTC
TRBJ2-1 . few 14 TRBV6-5 CASSSQVSYNEQFF TGTGCCAGCAGTTCACAGGTCTCCTACAATGAGCAGTTCTTC
TRBJ2-3 . . 15 TRBV6-5 CASRRTAMRTDTQYF TGTGCCAGCAGGCGGACAGCCATGCGCACAGATACGCAGTATTTT
TRBJ1-5 . . 13 TRBV18 CASSPDMSQPQHF TGTGCCAGCTCACCTGACATGTCCCAGCCCCAGCATTTT
TRBJ1-5 . . 15 TRBV28 CASSRTGTLNQPQHF TGTGCCAGCAGTCGTACCGGGACACTAAATCAGCCCCAGCATTTT
TRBJ1-2 TRBD1 . 15 TRBV10-3 CATKNREQGAEGYTF TGTGCCACCAAGAACAGAGAACAGGGGGCGGAGGGCTACACCTTC
TRBJ2-2 . . 15 TRBV27 CASSLAISGTGELFF TGTGCCAGCAGTTTAGCTATATCGGGCACCGGGGAGCTGTTTTTT
TRBJ2-1 TRBD2 . 15 TRBV9 CASSYVAGGPDEQFF TGTGCCAGCAGTTATGTGGCGGGGGGGCCAGATGAGCAGTTCTTC
TRBJ2-7 TRBD1 . 12 TRBV2 CASRTTGAEQYF TGTGCCAGCAGGACCACAGGGGCCGAGCAGTACTTC
TRBJ2-3 TRBD1 . 17 TRBV19 CASSLGKGQGRTDTQYF TGTGCCAGTAGTTTGGGTAAGGGACAGGGACGCACAGATACGCAGTATTTT
TRBJ1-6 TRBD1 . 14 TRBV28 CANRQQGSNSPLHF TGTGCCAACCGACAACAGGGGAGCAATTCACCCCTCCACTTT
TRBJ2-2 . few 14 TRBV5-1 CASSLEADIQGLFF TGCGCCAGCAGCTTGGAGGCGGATATTCAAGGGCTGTTTTTT
TRBJ2-2 . . 14 TRBV6-5 CASRTGQYSGELFF TGTGCCAGCAGAACTGGACAGTACAGCGGGGAGCTGTTTTTT
TRBJ2-1 . . 17 TRBV7-2 CASSPRVKGDAYNEQFF TGTGCCAGCAGCCCTAGGGTTAAGGGAGACGCCTACAATGAGCAGTTCTTC
TRBJ1-1 . . 12 TRBV11-2 CASSLGTSEAFF TGTGCCAGCAGCCTTGGGACTTCTGAAGCTTTCTTT